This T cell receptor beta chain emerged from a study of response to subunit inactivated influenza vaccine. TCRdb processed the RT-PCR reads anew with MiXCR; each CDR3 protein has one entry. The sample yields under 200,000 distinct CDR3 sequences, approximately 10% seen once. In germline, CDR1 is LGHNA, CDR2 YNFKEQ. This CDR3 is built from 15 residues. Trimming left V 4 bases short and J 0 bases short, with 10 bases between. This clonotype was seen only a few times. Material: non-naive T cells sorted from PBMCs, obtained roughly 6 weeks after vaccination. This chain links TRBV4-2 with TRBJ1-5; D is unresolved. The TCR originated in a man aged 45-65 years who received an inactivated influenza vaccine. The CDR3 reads CASSPDGYSNQPQHF. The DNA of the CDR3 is TGTGCCAGCAGCCCGGACGGTTATAGCAATCAGCCCCAGCATTTT.